These 5 T cell receptor beta chains were all obtained from the same sample, sequenced in a study of breast tumors, draining lymph nodes, adjacent tissues. MiXCR, applied by TCRdb to the multiplex PCR reads, yields one record per CDR3 protein. The table lists a few hundred thousand distinct CDR3 sequences, less than 40% of them singletons. Samples came from axillary lymph nodes draining the breast cancer. Material: axillary lymph node tissue. These receptors came from a female donor with breast cancer. Some clones in this sample may be carry-over from other donors' samples.

For this clonotype: The CDR3 ends on some other residue instead of the conserved phenylalanine or tryptophan, so this is likely a read error. The chain carries TRBV19 and TRBJ2-5, with a weak D call TRBD1 (6 bases). V was pared by 3 bases and J by 1 base, with 15 bases between. Per germline, CDR1 LNHDA and CDR2 SQIVND (reference sequence). The CDR3 covers 16 residues. The CDR3 coding sequence is TGTGCCAGTAGTATTCATCCAGGGACACCCCAAGAGACCCAGTACTCC. It specifies CASSIHPGTPQETQYS.

At least ten counts were recorded for this clonotype. The V and J genes are TRBV30 and TRBJ2-7; 9 bases are shared with TRBD1. The CDR3 extends over 17 amino acids. V lost 0 bases to trimming and J lost 0 bases; unmatched junction nucleotides: 9. Germline values: CDR1 GTSNPN, CDR2 SVGIG (reference sequence). The CDR3: CAWSVLGQGISSYEQYF. As DNA, the CDR3 is TGTGCCTGGAGTGTACTCGGACAGGGGATAAGCTCCTACGAGCAGTACTTC.

This clonotype was counted many times. The chain links TRBV19 to TRBJ2-7; possible D gene TRBD1, 6 bases. Germline V gives CDR1 LNHDA, CDR2 SQIVND (reference sequence). There are 14 residues in the CDR3. V was shortened by 6 bases and J by 5 bases, with 17 bases between the two germline ends. Here the CDR3 reads CASRRGQQLDEQYF. The DNA for the CDR3 is TGTGCCAGTAGGAGAGGACAGCAATTGGACGAGCAGTACTTC.

Points on this clonotype: Germline is not matched at one junction end, which may reflect a read error. V usage is TRBV7-2 and J usage is TRBJ1-6; D gene uncertain. Looked up from germline, CDR1 is SGHTA and CDR2 is FQGNSA. The CDR3 is made up of 10 amino acids. DNA for the CDR3: TGTGCCAGCAGAGAATCACCACTCCACTTT. Its translation is CASRESPLHF.

This clonotype showed up many times. The chain links TRBV9 to TRBJ2-3; 7 bases map to TRBD2. The CDR3 is 14 residues long. The trim removed 0 bases at V and 5 bases at J, leaving 3 bases unmatched. Per germline, CDR1 SGDLS and CDR2 YYNGEE. CDR3 sequence reads: CASSVGPSGDTQYF. DNA of the CDR3: TGTGCCAGCAGCGTAGGGCCTAGCGGAGATACGCAGTATTTT.